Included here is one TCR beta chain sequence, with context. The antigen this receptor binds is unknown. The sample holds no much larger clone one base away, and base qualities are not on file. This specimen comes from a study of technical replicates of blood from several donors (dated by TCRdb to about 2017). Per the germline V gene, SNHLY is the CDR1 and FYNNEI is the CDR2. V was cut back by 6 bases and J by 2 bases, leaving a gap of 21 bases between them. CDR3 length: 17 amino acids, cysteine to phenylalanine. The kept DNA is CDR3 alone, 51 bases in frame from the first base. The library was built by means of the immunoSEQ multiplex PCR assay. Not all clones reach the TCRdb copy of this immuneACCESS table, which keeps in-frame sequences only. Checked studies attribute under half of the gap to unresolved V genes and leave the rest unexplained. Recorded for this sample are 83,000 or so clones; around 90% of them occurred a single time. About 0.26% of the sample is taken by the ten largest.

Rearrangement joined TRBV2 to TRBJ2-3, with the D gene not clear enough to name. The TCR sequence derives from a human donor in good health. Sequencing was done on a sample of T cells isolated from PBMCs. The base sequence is TGTGCCAGCAGCAAAGAGTTCTTGGCGGCCTCCACAGATACGCAGTATTTT. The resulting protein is CASSKEFLAASTDTQYF.